This is a list of T cell receptor beta chains from one sample in a study of blood T cell repertoires in COVID-19. TCRdb keeps only in-frame clones here, not all; method: immunoSEQ multiplex PCR. Of hundreds of thousands of clones listed, around 87% are singletons. Material for sequencing was peripheral blood. These receptors originate from a woman between 45 and 60 years old with COVID-19, enrolled during active disease. The CDR3 runs from the conserved cysteine through the conserved F or W. The D gene is left open where the match is weak. Only part of the rows carry a size: once, few, many, or a class if the clone is expanded.

CDR3,DNA,J,V,length,D,size
CASSLDGLLAGADNEQFF,TGTGCCAGCAGCTTAGATGGTTTACTAGCGGGAGCCGACAATGAGCAGTTCTTC,TRBJ2-1,TRBV11-2,18,TRBD2,.
CATSDLSEGLAFYEQYF,TGTGCCACCAGTGATTTAAGCGAAGGACTAGCCTTCTACGAGCAGTACTTC,TRBJ2-7,TRBV24-1,17,TRBD2,.
CASSSLPGNEQFF,TGTGCCAGCAGCTCGCTACCGGGGAATGAGCAGTTCTTC,TRBJ2-1,TRBV12-3/TRBV12-4,13,.,once
CATSAREVKETQYF,TGTGCCACCAGTGCCAGGGAGGTCAAAGAGACCCAGTACTTC,TRBJ2-5,TRBV24-1,14,.,.
CASSLGGGINYGYTF,TGTGCCAGCAGCTTAGGAGGCGGCATTAACTATGGCTACACCTTC,TRBJ1-2,TRBV11-2,15,.,.
CASSLAVGAGETQYF,TGTGCCAGCAGCTTAGCGGTGGGAGCAGGAGAGACCCAGTACTTC,TRBJ2-5,TRBV11-3,15,.,.
CATSRGGGAGFGSNQPQHF,TGTGCCACCAGCAGAGGGGGGGGCGCGGGCTTTGGGAGCAATCAGCCCCAGCATTTT,TRBJ1-5,TRBV15,19,.,.
CASSFDRTNTEAFF,TGTGCCAGTAGTTTTGACAGGACGAACACTGAAGCTTTCTTT,TRBJ1-1,TRBV19,14,.,.
CSVSGLAGQSSYEQYF,TGCAGCGTCTCGGGACTAGCGGGGCAGAGCTCCTACGAGCAGTACTTC,TRBJ2-7,TRBV29-1,16,TRBD2,.
CASSQGQGFRNQPQHF,TGTGCCAGCAGCCAGGGACAGGGTTTTCGGAATCAGCCCCAGCATTTT,TRBJ1-5,TRBV3-1/TRBV3-2,16,TRBD1,many
CASSFSLGGYEQYF,TGTGCCAGCAGCTTTTCCCTAGGTGGCTACGAGCAGTACTTC,TRBJ2-7,TRBV11-3,14,.,.
CASSPPGGYEQYF,TGTGCCAGCTCCCCCCCCGGCGGGTACGAGCAGTACTTC,TRBJ2-7,TRBV18,13,.,.
CASGRQLAGVGDTQYF,TGTGCCAGCGGACGTCAGCTAGCGGGAGTAGGAGATACGCAGTATTTT,TRBJ2-3,TRBV27,16,TRBD2,.
CASSLGRGLIEAFF,TGTGCCAGCAGTTTGGGCAGGGGGCTTATTGAAGCTTTCTTT,TRBJ1-1,TRBV6-2/TRBV6-3,14,TRBD1,.
CASSQAVAASGFSYEQYF,TGCGCCAGCAGCCAAGCGGTCGCGGCTAGCGGATTCTCCTACGAGCAGTACTTC,TRBJ2-7,TRBV4-3,18,TRBD2,few
CASSQGLGIGYTF,TGTGCCAGCAGCCAAGGCCTAGGTATTGGCTACACCTTC,TRBJ1-2,TRBV3-1/TRBV3-2,13,.,.
CSVPGTGGYEQYF,TGCAGCGTTCCCGGGACAGGGGGCTACGAGCAGTACTTC,TRBJ2-7,TRBV29-1,13,TRBD1,.